Shown below are 15 T cell receptor beta chains from a single sample sequenced in a study of shared clonotypes between healthy human individuals. Only in-frame clones appear in the TCRdb table, and some are missing; sequencing was by immunoSEQ multiplex PCR. The sample consists of about 2.3 million clones, roughly 90% of them appearing once. The source material was naive CD4+ T cells from PBMCs. Sample subset: CD45RA+ positively selected. The receptors derive from a man aged 18 to 29 in good health. Some clones in this sample may be carry-over from other donors' samples.

The chain uses TRBV28 and TRBJ1-2, with 8 bases aligning to TRBD1. The ends lost 6 bases at V and 0 bases at J; junction bases unmatched: 6. Germline V lookup: CDR1 MDHEN, CDR2 SYDVKM. This CDR3 has 15 residues. DNA for the CDR3: TGTGCCAGCAGCCCGGACAGGGAGCCTAACTATGGCTACACCTTC. Translation gives CASSPDREPNYGYTF.

The V and J genes are TRBV13 and TRBJ2-7, with 8 nucleotides matching TRBD2. Germline assignment: CDR1 PRHDT and CDR2 FYEKMQ (reference sequence). J gave up 2 bases and V 5 bases, and 5 bases lay outside the gene matches. This CDR3 region has 14 residues. The CDR3 region is CASSPGLEAYEQYF. For the CDR3, the DNA is TGTGCCAGCAGCCCGGGACTAGAGGCCTACGAGCAGTACTTC.

The chain has TRBV25-1 and TRBJ2-3; D is possibly TRBD1 or TRBD2 (6 bases each). CDR3 length: 15 residues. From germline, CDR1 is MGHDK and CDR2 SYGVNS. V was trimmed by 3 bases and J by 1 base, leaving 11 bases between them. The CDR3 nucleotides read TGTGCCAGCAGTGATTCAAGGGGGGGCACAGATACGCAGTATTTT. This encodes CASSDSRGGTDTQYF.

The chain uses TRBV27 and TRBJ2-1; TRBD2 aligns across 10 bases. V lost 3 bases and J lost 5; bases outside the gene matches: 7. Germline V gene data show CDR1 as MNHEY and CDR2 as SMNVEV (reference sequence). This CDR3 comprises 16 residues. The CDR3 DNA reads as TGTGCCAGCAGTTTGGGGCTAGCGGGGGTTCACAATGAGCAGTTCTTC. It translates to CASSLGLAGVHNEQFF.

V gene TRBV5-5 combines with J gene TRBJ1-5, with D uncertain. Germline-derived CDR1 and CDR2 are SGHKS and YYEKEE (reference sequence). Trimming removed 1 base at V and 5 bases at J, with 10 bases between. The CDR3 sequence is 14 residues long. The CDR3 region is CASSLMGGDQPQHF. CDR3 in DNA: TGTGCCAGCAGCTTGATGGGTGGGGATCAGCCCCAGCATTTT.

As regards this clone: The same CDR3 also results from other DNA sequences found in this sample. The J gene is TRBJ2-3, the V gene TRBV6-4; D is possibly TRBD2 (6 bases). The V gene lost 2 bases and the J gene lost 6 bases, with 6 bases spanning the gap. Germline V lookup: CDR1 MRHNA, CDR2 SNTAGT. This CDR3 comprises 12 residues. DNA of the CDR3: TGTGCCAGCAGTGACGGAGGGGATACGCAGTATTTT. Its protein is CASSDGGDTQYF.

V usage is TRBV7-2 and J usage is TRBJ2-7, with D unresolved. The V gene's germline CDR1 is SGHTA and CDR2 FQGNSA. Trimming removed 8 bases from V and 3 bases from J, with 14 bases in between. CDR3 size: 13 residues. CDR3 protein: CASRPDNLYEQYF. DNA of the CDR3: TGTGCCAGCCGGCCTGACAACCTCTACGAGCAGTACTTC.

The chain recombines TRBV7-9 with TRBJ2-1; 10 bases are a match to TRBD2. There are 13 residues in the CDR3. Unmatched junction bases numbered 1, after V lost 6 bases and J lost 5 bases. Germline lookup yields CDR1 SEHNR and CDR2 FQNEAQ (reference sequence). The CDR3 spells CASRTSGNNEQFF. For the CDR3, the DNA is TGTGCCAGCAGAACTAGCGGGAACAATGAGCAGTTCTTC. Full variable domain (remainder filled in from reference TRBV7-9 and TRBJ2-1): DTGVSQNPRHKITKRGQNVTFRCDPISEHNRLYWYRQTLGQGPEFLTYFQNEAQLEKSRLLSDRFSAERPKGSFSTLEIQRTEQGDSAMYLCASRTSGNNEQFFGPGTRLTVL.

This chain links TRBV19 with TRBJ2-1, with 7 positions matching TRBD1. The CDR3 is made up of 13 amino acids. With 5 bases clipped from V and 9 bases from J, the junction kept 7 bases outside the gene matches. In germline, CDR1 is LNHDA, CDR2 SQIVND (reference sequence). CDR3 sequence (DNA): TGTGCCAGTAGTCCCGACAGGGTCGTTGAGCAGTTCTTC. It translates to CASSPDRVVEQFF.

The V call is TRBV2, the J call TRBJ2-1, with a possible D match to TRBD2 (6 bases). The CDR3 covers 15 residues. From germline, CDR1 is SNHLY and CDR2 FYNNEI. The V and J ends lost 4 bases and 1 base respectively, with 11 bases between them. CDR3 residues: CASSVLLASYNEQFF. In DNA form, the CDR3 reads TGTGCCAGCAGTGTACTCCTAGCGTCCTACAATGAGCAGTTCTTC.

The count of this clone is one. CDR3 loop: CASGDASGANVLTF. The CDR3 region has the DNA TGCGCCAGCGGCGACGCTTCTGGGGCCAACGTCCTGACTTTC. V gene TRBV5-1 combines with J gene TRBJ2-6, with D unclear. Germline values: CDR1 SGHRS, CDR2 YFSETQ. Trimming removed 7 bases from V and 1 base from J, with 9 bases in between. The CDR3 extends over 14 amino acids.

This clone came up once. This CDR3 is also generated by other DNA sequences in the sample. For the CDR3, the DNA is TGCGCCAGCAGCTTGACCGGGACAGGGGGCTACGAGCAGTACTTC. It specifies CASSLTGTGGYEQYF. The chain carries TRBV5-1 and TRBJ2-7, with TRBD1 identical over 11 bases. This CDR3 comprises 15 residues. Unmatched junction bases numbered 3, after V lost 1 base and J lost 3 bases. CDR1 is SGHRS and CDR2 is YFSETQ in the germline V gene.

Here the CDR3 reads CASSLSNYFGELFF. The CDR3 bases are TGTGCCAGCAGTTTAAGTAACTACTTCGGGGAGCTGTTTTTT. V usage is TRBV28 and J usage is TRBJ2-2; D is uncertain. Germline-derived CDR1 and CDR2 are MDHEN and SYDVKM. This CDR3 has 14 residues. V shed 2 bases and J shed 7 bases, with 11 bases lying between them.

This clone occurred once. The V call is TRBV5-4, the J call TRBJ1-4, with D tentatively TRBD1 (6 bases). Germline V CDR1 and CDR2: SGHNT, YYREEE (reference sequence). V shed 2 bases and J shed 2 bases, with 13 bases lying between them. This CDR3 comprises 16 residues. Here the CDR3 DNA reads TGTGCCAGCAGCTTAGGAGGGGGAGGGACTAATGAAAAACTGTTTTTT. Translating gives CASSLGGGGTNEKLFF.

The chain links TRBV10-3 to TRBJ2-2; TRBD2 aligns across 10 bases. V was pared by 6 bases and J by 3 bases, with 4 bases of the junction left unmatched. CDR3 length: 15 amino acids. CDR1 and CDR2 (germline): ENHRY, SYGVKD. This chain's CDR3 is CAISGAGGDTGELFF. DNA for the CDR3: TGTGCCATCAGCGGAGCGGGAGGGGACACCGGGGAGCTGTTTTTT.